A single sample is the source of the 10 T cell receptor beta chains below, sequenced in a study of T-cell memory formation after mild COVID-19. TCRdb re-called the 5' RACE reads through MiXCR, storing one row per CDR3 protein. The sample records 350,000 to 400,000 distinct CDR3 sequences, approximately 15% being singletons. The sequencing input was PBMCs or a T cell subset sorted from them (not recorded which). These receptors originate from a man aged 18 to 35 who had mild COVID-19 (a few samples of this study predate the infection). Cell type and time point are not known.

This clonotype was counted only a few times. The chain is built from TRBV4-1 and TRBJ2-3; maybe TRBD2 (7 bases). The CDR3 loop spans 16 amino acids. Trimming removed 4 bases from V and 3 bases from J, with 17 bases in between. Germline-derived CDR1 and CDR2 are MGHRA and YSYEKL. The CDR3 protein is CASSLAAGARTDTQYF. The CDR3 nucleotides are TGCGCCAGCAGCCTGGCTGCGGGGGCTAGAACAGATACGCAGTATTTT.

The CDR3 DNA follows: TGTGCCACCAGTGATATGTATGGTGAAGCTTTCTTT. Its protein product is CATSDMYGEAFF. The V gene is TRBV24-1, the J gene TRBJ1-1; D gene uncertain. Per germline, CDR1 KGHDR and CDR2 SFDVKD. Trimming shortened V by 3 bases and J by 7 bases, and 8 bases separated the two germline ends. The CDR3 loop spans 12 amino acids.

A few counts support this clonotype. V is TRBV7-9 and J is TRBJ2-3; possible D gene TRBD1, 8 bases. The length of the CDR3 is 17 residues. V lost 4 bases to trimming and J lost 4 bases, with 21 bases between them. Germline loops: CDR1 SEHNR, CDR2 FQNEAQ (reference sequence). CDR3 protein: CASSSQGGNFIADTQYF. CDR3 DNA sequence: TGTGCCAGCAGCTCACAGGGGGGGAACTTCATTGCAGATACGCAGTATTTT.

This chain links TRBV6-2 or TRBV6-3 with TRBJ2-1; the match to TRBD2 covers 13 bases. The CDR3 runs to 15 residues. J gave up 9 bases and V 4 bases, and 6 bases lay outside the gene matches. Germline CDR1 MNHEY, CDR2 SVGEGT. CDR3 DNA: TGTGCCAGCAGTTCCGCCGGGACTAGCGGGGTTGAGCAGTTCTTC. Its translation is CASSSAGTSGVEQFF.

The chain couples TRBV2 to TRBJ1-2; D is perhaps TRBD1 (5 bases). Trimming pared 3 bases from V and 4 bases from J, leaving 15 bases between. The germline V gene encodes CDR1 SNHLY and CDR2 FYNNEI. The CDR3 spans 15 residues. The chain's CDR3 is CASSDRGARAYGYTF. CDR3 bases: TGTGCCAGCAGTGACAGAGGGGCACGCGCCTATGGCTACACCTTC.

The V call is TRBV5-6, the J call TRBJ1-4; a possible D gene is TRBD1 (5 bases). CDR1 and CDR2 from the germline V gene are SGHDT and YYEEEE. There are 15 residues in the CDR3. V lost 3 bases, J lost 10 bases, and 19 bases lay in between. DNA for the CDR3: TGTGCCAGCAGCTCCAGGACTTTGTATGGGGGAAAACTGTTTTTT. The encoded protein is CASSSRTLYGGKLFF.

The genes are TRBV4-2 and TRBJ2-1, with 8 nucleotides matching TRBD2. Germline assignment: CDR1 LGHNA and CDR2 YNFKEQ. The CDR3 length is 19 residues. V shed 3 bases and J 2 bases; nucleotides not matched to a gene: 15. This CDR3 reads CASSQRTGRPAGAYNEQFF. CDR3 DNA sequence: TGTGCCAGCAGCCAGAGGACCGGACGCCCAGCGGGGGCCTACAATGAGCAGTTCTTC.

The DNA for the CDR3 is TGTGCCAGCAGCGTTCTCGGGACTAGCGTCACCGGGGAGCTGTTTTTT. Translating it yields CASSVLGTSVTGELFF. The V and J genes are TRBV9 and TRBJ2-2, with 10 bases matching TRBD2. CDR3 size: 16 residues. Germline-derived CDR1 and CDR2 are SGDLS and YYNGEE. V lost 2 bases, J lost 4 bases, and 5 bases stayed unmatched. Supplemented by reference TRBV9 and TRBJ2-2, the full variable domain reads DSGVTQTPKHLITATGQRVTLRCSPRSGDLSVYWYQQSLDQGLQFLIQYYNGEERAKGNILERFSAQQFPDLHSELNLSSLELGDSALYFCASSVLGTSVTGELFFGEGSRLTVL.

This clonotype showed up many times. The rearrangement joins TRBV11-3 to TRBJ1-6; D unresolved. Per the germline V gene, CDR1 is SGHNT and CDR2 is YENEEA. The CDR3 has 13 residues. V gave up 0 bases and J gave up 5 bases, with 2 bases separating them. CDR3 sequence (DNA): TGTGCCAGCAGCTTAGAGCATAATTCACCCCTCCACTTT. Its translation: CASSLEHNSPLHF.

This clonotype was found a few times. The CDR3 nucleotides read TGCAGTGCGCGTTCAGGGGGGACAGTCTCAAACGAAAAACTGTTTTTT. Its translation: CSARSGGTVSNEKLFF. This sequence joins TRBV20-1 and TRBJ1-4, with 7 bases identical to TRBD1. The CDR3 is 16 amino acids. Germline V gene data show CDR1 as DFQATT and CDR2 as SNEGSKA (reference sequence). V lost 6 bases, J lost 8 bases, and 18 bases stayed unmatched.